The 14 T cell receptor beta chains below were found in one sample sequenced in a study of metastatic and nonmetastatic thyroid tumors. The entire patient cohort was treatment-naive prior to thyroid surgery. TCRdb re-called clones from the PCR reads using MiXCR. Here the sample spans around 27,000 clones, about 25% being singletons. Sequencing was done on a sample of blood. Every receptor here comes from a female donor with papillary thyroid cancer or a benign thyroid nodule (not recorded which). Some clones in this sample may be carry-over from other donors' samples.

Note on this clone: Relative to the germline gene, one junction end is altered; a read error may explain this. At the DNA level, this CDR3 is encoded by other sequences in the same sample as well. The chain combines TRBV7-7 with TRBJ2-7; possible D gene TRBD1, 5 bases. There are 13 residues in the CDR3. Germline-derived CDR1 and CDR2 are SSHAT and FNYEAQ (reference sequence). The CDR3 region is CASSLDRRGRQYF. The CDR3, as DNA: TGTGCTAGCAGCTTGGATCGTAGGGGTCGACAGTACTTC. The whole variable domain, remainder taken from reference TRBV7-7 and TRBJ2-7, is GAGVSQSPRYKVTKRGQDVTLRCDPISSHATLYWYQQALGQGPEFLTYFNYEAQPDKSGLPSDRFSAERPEGSISTLTIQRTEQRDSAMYRCASSLDRRGRQYFGPGTRLTVT.

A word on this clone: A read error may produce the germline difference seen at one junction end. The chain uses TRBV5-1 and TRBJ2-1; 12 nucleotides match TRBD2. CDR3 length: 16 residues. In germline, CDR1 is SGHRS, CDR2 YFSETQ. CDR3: CASSLVSSGRGTEKFF. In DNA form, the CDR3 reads TGCGCCAGCAGCTTGGTCTCTAGCGGGAGGGGTACTGAGAAGTTCTTC.

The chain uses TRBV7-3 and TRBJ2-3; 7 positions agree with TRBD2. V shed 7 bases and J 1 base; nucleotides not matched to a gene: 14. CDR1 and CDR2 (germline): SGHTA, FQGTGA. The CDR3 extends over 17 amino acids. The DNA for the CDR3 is TGTGCCAGCACATTAACGGCGGGAGTGGGACGCACAGATACGCAGTATTTT. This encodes CASTLTAGVGRTDTQYF.

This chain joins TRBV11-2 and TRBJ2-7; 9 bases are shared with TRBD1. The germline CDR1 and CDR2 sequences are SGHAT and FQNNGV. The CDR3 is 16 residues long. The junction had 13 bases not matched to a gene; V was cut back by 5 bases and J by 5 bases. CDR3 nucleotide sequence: TGTGCCAGCAGCCCCCCTTTCCGGGACAGGGTAAACGAGCAGTACTTC. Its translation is CASSPPFRDRVNEQYF.

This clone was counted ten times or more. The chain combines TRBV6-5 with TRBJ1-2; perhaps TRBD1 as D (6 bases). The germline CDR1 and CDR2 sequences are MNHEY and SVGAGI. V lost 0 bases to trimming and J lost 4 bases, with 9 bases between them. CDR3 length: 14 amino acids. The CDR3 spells CASSYSHRAYGYTF. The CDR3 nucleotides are TGTGCCAGCAGTTACTCCCACAGGGCCTATGGCTACACCTTC.

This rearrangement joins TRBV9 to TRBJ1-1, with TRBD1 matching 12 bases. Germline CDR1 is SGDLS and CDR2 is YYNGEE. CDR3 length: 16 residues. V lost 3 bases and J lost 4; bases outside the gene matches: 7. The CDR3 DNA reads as TGTGCCAGCAGCGCCGGGACAGGGGGCTCGGGCACTGAAGCTTTCTTT. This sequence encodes CASSAGTGGSGTEAFF.

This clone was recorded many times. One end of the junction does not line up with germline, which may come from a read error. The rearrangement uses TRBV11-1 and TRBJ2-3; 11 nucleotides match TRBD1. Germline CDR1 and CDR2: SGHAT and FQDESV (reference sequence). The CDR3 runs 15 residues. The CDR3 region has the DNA TGTGCCAGCAGCTTAGGGACAGGGGGCACAGATACACAGTATTTT. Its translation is CASSLGTGGTDTQYF.

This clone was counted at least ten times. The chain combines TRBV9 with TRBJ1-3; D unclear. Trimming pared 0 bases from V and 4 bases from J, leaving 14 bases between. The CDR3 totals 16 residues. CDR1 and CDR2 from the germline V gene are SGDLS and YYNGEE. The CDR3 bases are TGTGCCAGCAGCGTAGACCCCCATTCTACCGGAAACACCATATATTTT. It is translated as CASSVDPHSTGNTIYF. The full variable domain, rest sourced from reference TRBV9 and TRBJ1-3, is DSGVTQTPKHLITATGQRVTLRCSPRSGDLSVYWYQQSLDQGLQFLIQYYNGEERAKGNILERFSAQQFPDLHSELNLSSLELGDSALYFCASSVDPHSTGNTIYFGEGSWLTVV.

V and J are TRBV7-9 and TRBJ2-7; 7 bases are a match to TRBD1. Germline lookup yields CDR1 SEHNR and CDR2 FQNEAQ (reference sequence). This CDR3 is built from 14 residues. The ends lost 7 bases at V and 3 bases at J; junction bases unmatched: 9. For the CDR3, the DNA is TGTGCCAGCATCTTGACAGGGTTTTACTACGAGCAGTACTTC. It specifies CASILTGFYYEQYF.

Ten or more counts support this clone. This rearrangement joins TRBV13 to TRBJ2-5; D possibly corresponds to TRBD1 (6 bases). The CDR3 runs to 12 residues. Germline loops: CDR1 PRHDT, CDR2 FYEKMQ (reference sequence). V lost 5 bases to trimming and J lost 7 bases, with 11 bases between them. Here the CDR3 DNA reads TGTGCCAGCAGCGTAATACAGGGGACCCAGTACTTC. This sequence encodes CASSVIQGTQYF.

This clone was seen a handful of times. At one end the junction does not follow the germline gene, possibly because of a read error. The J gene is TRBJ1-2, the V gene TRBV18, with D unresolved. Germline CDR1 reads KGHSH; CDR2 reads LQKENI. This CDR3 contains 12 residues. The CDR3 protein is CTSSPAKSVYTF. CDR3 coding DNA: TGTACCAGCTCACCAGCAAAGTCGGTCTACACCTTC.

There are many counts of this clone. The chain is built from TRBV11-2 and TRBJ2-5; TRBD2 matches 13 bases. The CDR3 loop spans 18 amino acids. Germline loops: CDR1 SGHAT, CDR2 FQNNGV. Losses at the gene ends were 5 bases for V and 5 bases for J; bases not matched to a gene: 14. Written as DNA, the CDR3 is TGTGCCAGCAGCCCGCCCCCTCTACTAGCGGGAGGGGGGGAGACCCAGTACTTC. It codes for CASSPPPLLAGGGETQYF.

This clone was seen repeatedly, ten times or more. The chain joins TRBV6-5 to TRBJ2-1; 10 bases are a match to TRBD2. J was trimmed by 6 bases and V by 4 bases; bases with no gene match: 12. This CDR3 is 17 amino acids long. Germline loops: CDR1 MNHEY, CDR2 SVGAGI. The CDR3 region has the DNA TGTGCCAGCAGTTCCTACTCTAGCGGGAGTAAAGGCAATGAGCAGTTCTTC. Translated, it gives CASSSYSSGSKGNEQFF.

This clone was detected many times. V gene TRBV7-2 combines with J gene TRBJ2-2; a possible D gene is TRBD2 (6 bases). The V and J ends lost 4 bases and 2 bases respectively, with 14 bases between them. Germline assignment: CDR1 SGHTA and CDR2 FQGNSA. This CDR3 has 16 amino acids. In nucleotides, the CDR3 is TGTGCCAGCAGCTCGCGAATAGCGGACAACACCGGGGAGCTGTTTTTT. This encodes CASSSRIADNTGELFF.